This TCR beta chain was recovered during a study of blood T cell repertoires in COVID-19. Looking at the study overall: Italy, Spain and the United States were the sources of the convalescent and acute COVID-19 samples.

Sequenced by immunoSEQ multiplex PCR; TCRdb stores in-frame clones only, minus some. This table has approximately 72,000 clones, roughly 88% appearing once. The V end lost 3 bases, the J end lost 1 base, and 7 bases lay between the germline ends. The CDR3 extends over 13 amino acids. Germline assignment: CDR1 LGHDT and CDR2 YNNKEL (reference sequence). V is TRBV3-1 (or the pseudogene TRBV3-2) and J is TRBJ2-7; maybe TRBD2 (6 bases). What was sequenced was peripheral blood. The sequence derives from a man aged 50 or older with acute or convalescent COVID-19. CDR3 sequence: CASSHGGSYEQYF. The CDR3 DNA reads TGTGCCAGCAGCCATGGGGGGTCCTACGAGCAGTACTTC.